This TCR beta chain came from a study of beta chain features in type 1 diabetes. Trimming took 6 bases from V and 5 from J; bases not matched to a gene: 12. The CDR3 totals 15 residues. Germline lookup yields CDR1 MNHNY and CDR2 SVGAGI (reference sequence). Sequencing targeted expressed TCRB transcripts, as all isolated RNA had been reverse transcribed. Method: immunoSEQ multiplex PCR; TCRdb's copy keeps in-frame clones and lacks some. Here the sample spans 350,000 to 400,000 clones, approximately 16% being singletons. Study-level points and caveats: Patients with type 1 diabetes showed fewer VDJ junction insertions and more deletions.

This clone showed up just a few times. Antigen: not known. This TCR came from a woman aged 18-29 years in good health. The source material was naive CD4+ T cells from blood. This sequence joins TRBV6-6 and TRBJ1-1; 7 positions agree with TRBD1. CDR3 bases: TGTGCCAGCAGGCAGCCAGGGGGAATGTCGACTGAAGCTTTCTTT. Its translation is CASRQPGGMSTEAFF.